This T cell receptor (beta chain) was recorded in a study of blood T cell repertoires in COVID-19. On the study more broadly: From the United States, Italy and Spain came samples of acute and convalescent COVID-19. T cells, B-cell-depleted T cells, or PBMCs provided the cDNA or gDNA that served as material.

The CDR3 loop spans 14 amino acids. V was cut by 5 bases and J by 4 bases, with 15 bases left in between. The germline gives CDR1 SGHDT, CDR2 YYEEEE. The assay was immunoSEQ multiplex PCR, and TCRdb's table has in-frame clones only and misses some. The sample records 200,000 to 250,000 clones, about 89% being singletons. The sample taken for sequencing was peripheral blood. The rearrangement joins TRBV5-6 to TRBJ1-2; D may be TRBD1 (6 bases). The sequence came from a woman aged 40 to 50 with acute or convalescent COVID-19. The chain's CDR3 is CASSLTYRAYGYTF. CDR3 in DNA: TGTGCCAGCAGTCTCACCTACAGGGCCTATGGCTACACCTTC.